The 25 T cell receptor beta chains in this list originate from one sample, sequenced in a study of tumor-infiltrating lymphocytes in primary liver carcinoma. The researchers produced TCR beta cDNA from roughly 500 ng total RNA with a constant-region primer. What produced the TCR beta libraries was three nested multiplex PCR rounds using slightly modified ARM-PCR. Rounds one and two of PCR, each of roughly 11 cycles, were primed with TRBV1-TRBV30 forward primers and a C-beta reverse primer. Via MiXCR, TCRdb re-called the multiplex PCR reads, giving one row per CDR3 protein. In the table there are 95,000 to 150,000 distinct CDR3 sequences, 65% of which are singletons. For each extraction, RNA and DNA were obtained together from about 19-30 mg of unsorted bulk tissue. Sequenced material: liver tumor tissue from sampling region 1. Specified subset: tumor region T1, superior pole. The receptors shown here come from a woman aged 55 to 70 with primary liver carcinoma and hepatitis B virus infection.

Comment on this clonotype: No conserved phenylalanine or tryptophan ends this CDR3, so it is likely a read error. For the CDR3, the DNA is TGTGCCAGTAGCTCGGGGGCAGCAGATACGCAGTATAAT. Its translation: CASSSGAADTQYN. The V gene is TRBV11-2, the J gene TRBJ2-3; the D call may be TRBD1 or TRBD2 (6 bases each). CDR1 and CDR2 from the germline V gene are SGHAT and FQNNGV. The CDR3 runs 13 residues.

Turning to this clonotype: One junction end disagrees with the germline gene, perhaps due to a read error. The chain has TRBV11-2 and TRBJ2-1; D remains ambiguous. The CDR3 totals 14 residues. CDR1 SGHAT and CDR2 FQNNGV come from the germline V gene. The CDR3 reads CASSPHRSLGEQFF. The CDR3 DNA sequence: TGTGCCAGCAGCCCCCATCGTTCTTTGGGTGAGCAATTCTTC.

V usage is TRBV2 and J usage is TRBJ2-7; D call uncertain. CDR3 length: 13 amino acids. CDR1 SNHLY and CDR2 FYNNEI come from the germline V gene. Trimming took 10 bases from V and 4 from J, leaving 17 bases between them. CDR3 protein: CAIRRSLSYEQYF. The CDR3 DNA is TGTGCCATCAGACGTAGTCTTTCTTACGAGCAGTACTTC.

This clonotype was seen just once. The junction differs from germline at one of its ends, possibly a read error. The J gene is TRBJ2-5, the V gene TRBV11-3; no definite D call. In germline, CDR1 is SGHNT, CDR2 YENEEA. The CDR3 runs 13 residues. CDR3 coding DNA: TGTGCCAGTAGCTTAAATCAGAGAGAGATCCAGTACTTC. The encoded protein is CASSLNQREIQYF.

As concerns this clonotype: Relative to the germline gene, one junction end is altered; a read error may explain this. The chain is built from TRBV11-2 and TRBJ1-2; tentative D call: TRBD1 (6 bases). CDR3 length: 14 residues. Germline-derived CDR1 and CDR2 are SGHAT and FQNNGV. CDR3 in amino acids: CASIRTRGSRGYTF. In DNA, the CDR3 is TGTGCCAGCATCCGAACTAGGGGGTCAAGGGGCTACACATTC.

Concerning this clonotype: At one boundary the junction diverges from the germline segment, which might be a read error. This CDR3 reads CSAGTGDVTGANVLTF. DNA for the CDR3: TGCAGCGCCGGGACAGGGGATGTTACTGGAGCCAACGTCCTGACTTTC. This sequence joins TRBV29-1 and TRBJ2-6; 10 bases are shared with TRBD1. CDR3 length equals 16 residues. The germline CDR1 and CDR2 sequences are SQVTM and ANQGSEA.

This sequence joins TRBV30 and TRBJ1-6; D is unresolved. The CDR3 extends over 14 amino acids. The germline V and J ends were trimmed by 0 bases and 7 bases, with 10 bases remaining between them. CDR1 and CDR2 from the germline V gene are GTSNPN and SVGIG (reference sequence). The CDR3 spells CAWSVRVLNSPLHF. The DNA of the CDR3 is TGTGCCTGGAGTGTACGCGTACTAAATTCACCCCTCCACTTT. Complete variable domain (other parts from reference TRBV30 and TRBJ1-6): SQTIHQWPATLVQPVGSPLSLECTVEGTSNPNLYWYRQAAGRGLQLLFYSVGIGQISSEVPQNLSASRPQDRQFILSSKKLLLSDSGFYLCAWSVRVLNSPLHFGNGTRLTVT.

Details on this clonotype: A junction boundary mismatches the germline segment, possibly from a read error. This chain's CDR3 is CRANYQEAQYF. The CDR3 DNA is TGCAGGGCCAACTATCAAGAGGCCCAGTACTTC. This chain links TRBV29-1 with TRBJ2-5, with D unresolved. The CDR3 is made up of 11 amino acids. Germline V lookup: CDR1 SQVTM, CDR2 ANQGSEA.

A word on this clonotype: Just one base apart from a much larger clone, this may be a read error. The rearrangement uses TRBV4-1 and TRBJ2-1, with 7 bases that match TRBD2. J lost 4 bases, V lost 4 bases, and 16 bases had no gene match. CDR3 length: 18 amino acids. Germline loops: CDR1 MGHRA, CDR2 YSYEKL. CDR3 bases: TGCGCCAGCAGCCCCCACCCAACTAGCCGGGGGGTTTACAATGAGCAGTTCTTC. Protein product: CASSPHPTSRGVYNEQFF.

This clonotype occurred many times. Because the CDR3's place on the DNA is in doubt, the DNA is left out and the CDR3 is given as listed by TCRdb. The chain uses TRBV6-6 and TRBJ1-1. Germline CDR1 MNHNY, CDR2 SVGAGI (reference sequence). The CDR3 has 15 amino acids, counting both end residues. The CDR3 loop is CASSSSTGMNTEAFF.

Comment on this clonotype: A much larger clone differs by one base, so this may be a read error. The CDR3 carries no conserved terminal phenylalanine or tryptophan, so it likely arises from a read error. The chain has TRBV7-9 and TRBJ1-2, with unresolved D. Trimming removed 3 bases at V and 7 bases at J, with 12 bases between. The germline V gene encodes CDR1 SEHNR and CDR2 FQNEAQ (reference sequence). CDR3 length equals 13 residues. CDR3 sequence: CASSFGEGSGYTL. The CDR3 DNA is TGTGCCAGCAGCTTTGGTGAGGGCTCTGGCTACACCTTA.

Details on this clonotype: An end of the junction differs from the germline gene, which may be a read error. The V gene is TRBV11-2, the J gene TRBJ2-7, with 9 bases identical to TRBD2. Germline V lookup: CDR1 SGHAT, CDR2 FQNNGV. The CDR3 is 16 residues long. The CDR3 DNA follows: TGTAACAGCAGCTTAAGGATTAGCGGGAGTGGCGACGATCAGTACTTC. Residues: CNSSLRISGSGDDQYF.

A word on this clonotype: It may be a read error: a sequence one base away is much more abundant. The rearrangement joins TRBV29-1 to TRBJ2-1; 10 positions agree with TRBD2. Germline assignment: CDR1 SQVTM and CDR2 ANQGSEA. This CDR3 region has 13 residues. The DNA of the CDR3 is TGCAGCGTTGAGAGACTAGCGGGCAATGAGCTGTTCTTC. It translates to CSVERLAGNELFF.

A note on this clonotype: Since a much larger clone is just one base distant, this may be a read error. The J gene is TRBJ1-2, the V gene TRBV29-1, with D possibly matching TRBD1 (6 bases). V was shortened by 6 bases and J by 8 bases, with 13 bases between the two germline ends. The CDR3 has 11 amino acids. Germline-derived CDR1 and CDR2 are SQVTM and ANQGSEA. DNA for the CDR3: TGCAGCGTAGGAGGGGGAAACGGCTACACCTTC. Protein product: CSVGGGNGYTF.

On this clonotype itself: The junction shows a germline mismatch at one end, possibly a read error. This sequence joins TRBV10-2 and TRBJ1-2; D gene unclear. There are 15 residues in the CDR3. Germline CDR1 and CDR2: WSHSY and SAAADI. CDR3 bases: TGCGTCAGCAGTGAGCCGGAGGGAGCTAACTATGGCTACACCTTC. It is translated as CVSSEPEGANYGYTF.

In the case of this clonotype: A read error is possible here, since a much larger clone lies one base away. This chain links TRBV4-2 with TRBJ2-7; 12 bases fit TRBD1. The CDR3 length is 16 residues. Looked up from germline, CDR1 is LGHNA and CDR2 is YNFKEQ. J gave up 5 bases and V 4 bases, and 9 bases lay outside the gene matches. Here the CDR3 DNA reads TGTGCCAGCAGCCGAGGGTTGGGACAGGGGGCCGACGAGCAGTACTTC. Protein: CASSRGLGQGADEQYF.

This clonotype showed up many times. The chain joins TRBV6-1 to TRBJ2-7, with D perhaps matching TRBD1 or TRBD2 (5 bases each). Germline V lookup: CDR1 MNHNS, CDR2 SASEGT. CDR3 length: 11 amino acids. Trimming shortened V by 6 bases and J by 9 bases, and 12 bases separated the two germline ends. CDR3 DNA sequence: TGTGCCAGCAGCGGGGCGCACGCGCAGTACTTC. It specifies CASSGAHAQYF.

This clonotype has only a few counts. The V call is TRBV29-1, the J call TRBJ2-3; maybe TRBD1 (8 bases). This CDR3 has 14 amino acids. Germline CDR1 is SQVTM and CDR2 is ANQGSEA. The V end was cut by 6 bases, the J end by 7 bases, with 20 bases between. The CDR3 spells CSVHRGGSTNTQYF. As DNA, the CDR3 is TGCAGCGTACACAGGGGGGGGAGCACGAATACGCAGTATTTT.

This clonotype was counted only a few times. The chain recombines TRBV10-3 with TRBJ2-5; D is possibly TRBD2 (6 bases). The CDR3 has 12 residues. Germline CDR1 and CDR2: ENHRY and SYGVKD. V was clipped by 10 bases and J by 7 bases, with 16 bases between them. CDR3 DNA sequence: TGTGCCACGGGTCCCCCCGGGGGGACCCAGTACTTC. As protein: CATGPPGGTQYF.

Points on this clonotype: Being one base from a much bigger clone, this may be a read error. The chain recombines TRBV5-8 with TRBJ2-7, with D possibly TRBD1 on 5 matching bases. The length of the CDR3 is 14 residues. Germline V gene sequence: CDR1 SGHTS, CDR2 YDEGEE. The ends were cut back, 4 bases at V and 0 bases at J, with 11 bases in the middle. This CDR3 is CASSRTCNSYEQYF. The DNA for the CDR3 is TGTGCCAGCAGCAGGACATGTAACTCCTACGAGCAGTACTTC.

Note on this clonotype: One end of the junction is discordant with germline, which a read error may explain. The rearrangement joins TRBV4-1 to TRBJ2-7; D is unclear. The CDR3 sequence is 15 residues long. Germline values: CDR1 MGHRA, CDR2 YSYEKL. This CDR3 is CANSQDFPGWYEQYF. DNA for the CDR3: TGCGCCAACAGCCAAGACTTCCCGGGTTGGTACGAGCAGTACTTC.

As for this clonotype: A clone one base away is much larger, so this may be a read error. V and J are TRBV29-1 and TRBJ1-4, with D possibly being TRBD1 (5 bases). The germline V gene encodes CDR1 SQVTM and CDR2 ANQGSEA. This CDR3 region has 13 residues. The CDR3 here is CSGQRGTNGKLFF. The CDR3 nucleotides read TGCAGCGGACAGAGGGGAACTAATGGAAAACTGTTTTTT.

The J gene is TRBJ1-2, the V gene TRBV28; 7 bases agree with TRBD1. V was clipped by 4 bases and J by 4 bases; unmatched bases: 9. This CDR3 is 15 amino acids long. Germline lookup yields CDR1 MDHEN and CDR2 SYDVKM. The CDR3 region has the DNA TGTGCCAGCAGTTCGGGAGGGGGCGCAGGCTATGGCTACACCTTC. Translating it yields CASSSGGGAGYGYTF.

Regarding this clonotype: This could be a read error, since a much larger clone is one nucleotide away. The gene calls are TRBV4-1 and TRBJ2-2; the D call may be TRBD1 or TRBD2 (5 bases each). This CDR3 contains 17 residues. Per germline, CDR1 MGHRA and CDR2 YSYEKL. Trimming took 0 bases from V and 9 from J, leaving 20 bases between them. CDR3 sequence (DNA): TGCGCCAGCAGCCAAGATCATCCAAGGGACCCTCCCAGGGAGCTGTTTTTT. Translating gives CASSQDHPRDPPRELFF.

This chain connects TRBV11-3 to TRBJ2-7, with TRBD1 identical over 8 bases. Losses at the gene ends were 0 bases for V and 0 bases for J; bases not matched to a gene: 4. Looked up from germline, CDR1 is SGHNT and CDR2 is YENEEA. The CDR3 is 16 amino acids. CDR3 bases: TGTGCCAGCAGCTTAGAGACAGGGGCCTCCTCCTACGAGCAGTACTTC. Its protein product is CASSLETGASSYEQYF.